Each of the 30 T cell receptor beta chains below was sequenced from the same sample in a study of siplizumab effects on memory and regulatory T cells (dated by TCRdb to the late 2010s). Libraries came from the immunoSEQ multiplex PCR assay. TCRdb took over this immuneACCESS table, retaining in-frame rearrangements with V and J assigned. Such tables are incomplete; in checked studies, under half of the missing clones stem from an unresolved V gene, and the remainder is unexplained. This sample comprises tens of thousands of clones, approximately 88% of them detected only once. The ten largest clones represent approximately 1.7% of the sample. The sequenced sample consisted of Tregs sorted from blood. All receptors derive from a human donor in good health.

V usage is TRBV6-6 and J usage is TRBJ2-3; D might be TRBD1 (5 bases). V was shortened by 6 bases and J by 3 bases, with 19 bases between the two germline ends. Germline V lookup: CDR1 MNHNY, CDR2 SVGAGI (reference sequence). This CDR3 is built from 16 residues. CDR3 coding DNA: TGTGCCAGCAGCCCTCTAGGGGTAGGGCGGACAGATACGCAGTATTTT. Protein product: CASSPLGVGRTDTQYF.

The gene calls are TRBV5-8 and TRBJ2-1, with D possibly matching TRBD1 (6 bases). Germline V lookup: CDR1 SGHTS, CDR2 YDEGEE. There are 15 residues in the CDR3. Trimming stripped 2 bases from V and 7 bases from J, with 16 bases between. The CDR3 DNA is TGTGCCAGCAGCTTTGACGACGGACAGCCAAATGAGCAGTTCTTC. Translated, it gives CASSFDDGQPNEQFF.

V is TRBV28 and J is TRBJ1-2; 7 positions agree with TRBD1. Germline V CDR1 and CDR2: MDHEN, SYDVKM. CDR3 length: 13 amino acids. The V gene end was trimmed by 6 bases and the J gene end by 8 bases; junction bases not matched to a gene: 9. The CDR3 loop reads CASRSTGASGYTF. The CDR3 coding sequence is TGTGCCAGCAGATCCACAGGGGCTAGCGGCTACACCTTC.

The chain has TRBV11-3 and TRBJ2-1; 8 bases map to TRBD2. Germline CDR1 reads SGHNT; CDR2 reads YENEEA. Trimming cost V 3 bases and J 8 bases; bases outside gene matches: 6. The CDR3 runs to 14 residues. CDR3 bases: TGTGCCAGCAGCTTTGGTGTAGCGGGATATGAGCAGTTCTTC. Encoded protein: CASSFGVAGYEQFF.

This rearrangement joins TRBV12-5 to TRBJ2-6, with 10 bases matching TRBD2. V lost 7 bases to trimming and J lost 5 bases; unmatched junction nucleotides: 20. The CDR3 consists of 20 residues. Germline V gene lookup returns CDR1 LGHNT and CDR2 FRNRAP. The CDR3 DNA reads TGTGCTAGTGCCATGAGAGGGGGACTAGCGCCTCCCTATAGGGCCAACGTCCTGACTTTC. As protein: CASAMRGGLAPPYRANVLTF.

This chain uses TRBV19 with TRBJ2-2; 10 bases map to TRBD1. This CDR3 spans 16 amino acids. V lost 4 bases, J lost 1 base, and 3 bases stayed unmatched. From germline, CDR1 is LNHDA and CDR2 SQIVND (reference sequence). CDR3 amino acids: CASSTRTGGNTGELFF. CDR3 bases: TGTGCCAGTAGTACGCGGACAGGGGGGAACACCGGGGAGCTGTTTTTT.

The rearrangement joins TRBV10-3 to TRBJ2-4; weak D call: TRBD2 (5 bases). This CDR3 is built from 17 residues. Trimming took 3 bases from V and 2 from J, leaving 17 bases between them. In germline, CDR1 is ENHRY, CDR2 SYGVKD. CDR3: CAISEDYLGFTKNIQYF. CDR3 bases: TGTGCCATCAGTGAAGACTACTTGGGGTTCACCAAAAACATTCAGTACTTC.

This clone was seen a few times. The V gene is TRBV6-5, the J gene TRBJ2-7, with 7 bases lining up with TRBD1. J gave up 3 bases and V 0 bases, and 5 bases lay outside the gene matches. This CDR3 has 15 amino acids. Germline CDR1 is MNHEY and CDR2 is SVGAGI. In DNA form, the CDR3 reads TGTGCCAGCAGTTACTCGAGGGACAGTTTCTACGAGCAGTACTTC. Translated, it gives CASSYSRDSFYEQYF.

This clone qualifies as medium-sized (0.01 to 0.1%). This chain joins TRBV2 and TRBJ1-1, with TRBD1 matching 7 bases. V lost 0 bases, J lost 1 base, and 2 bases stayed unmatched. The CDR3 has 15 residues. Germline loops: CDR1 SNHLY, CDR2 FYNNEI. DNA of the CDR3: TGTGCCAGCAGTGAAGCGTGGACAGGGAACACTGAAGCTTTCTTT. Protein: CASSEAWTGNTEAFF.

The chain recombines TRBV6-6 with TRBJ2-1; D call uncertain. Looked up from germline, CDR1 is MNHNY and CDR2 is SVGAGI (reference sequence). This CDR3 is 11 amino acids long. Trimming removed 5 bases at V and 8 bases at J, with 7 bases between. In nucleotides, the CDR3 is TGTGCCAGCAGTCGAGCCTATGAGCAGTTCTTC. It yields the protein CASSRAYEQFF.

The chain joins TRBV4-2 to TRBJ1-2, with 10 nucleotides matching TRBD1. Germline V gene data show CDR1 as LGHNA and CDR2 as YNFKEQ. J gave up 8 bases and V 4 bases, and 7 bases lay outside the gene matches. CDR3 size: 14 residues. The CDR3 protein is CASSLTGGSGGYTF. The DNA for the CDR3 is TGTGCCAGCAGCCTGACAGGGGGCTCGGGCGGCTACACCTTC.

This chain links TRBV5-1 with TRBJ2-5; D call uncertain. This CDR3 has 15 residues. V shed 0 bases and J shed 7 bases, with 16 bases lying between them. CDR1 and CDR2 from the germline V gene are SGHRS and YFSETQ. The CDR3 coding sequence is TGCGCCAGCAGCTTGGATGGGTCTCGGTTATGGACCCAGTACTTC. This translates into CASSLDGSRLWTQYF. Variable domain in full (rest from reference TRBV5-1 and TRBJ2-5): KAGVTQTPRYLIKTRGQQVTLSCSPISGHRSVSWYQQTPGQGLQFLFEYFSETQRNKGNFPGRFSGRQFSNSRSEMNVSTLELGDSALYLCASSLDGSRLWTQYFGPGTRLLVL.

The CDR3 bases are TGTGCCAGCAGTTTCCGGACAGGACGGGAGACCCAGTACTTC. Protein: CASSFRTGRETQYF. This sequence joins TRBV28 and TRBJ2-5; 7 nucleotides align to TRBD1. J was trimmed by 5 bases and V by 3 bases; bases with no gene match: 6. This CDR3 region has 14 residues. The germline V gene has CDR1 MDHEN and CDR2 SYDVKM.

V gene TRBV2 combines with J gene TRBJ1-2; possibly TRBD1 for D (6 bases). Germline assignment: CDR1 SNHLY and CDR2 FYNNEI. The V end lost 7 bases, the J end lost 6 bases, and 9 bases lay between the germline ends. This CDR3 is built from 11 residues. CDR3 sequence: CASTGVDGYTF. CDR3 in DNA: TGTGCCAGCACAGGGGTGGATGGCTACACCTTC. The variable domain in full, completed from reference TRBV2 and TRBJ1-2, reads EPEVTQTPSHQVTQMGQEVILRCVPISNHLYFYWYRQILGQKVEFLVSFYNNEISEKSEIFDDQFSVERPDGSNFTLKIRSTKLEDSAMYFCASTGVDGYTFGSGTRLTVV.

The chain links TRBV21-1 to TRBJ2-5; the table's D call TRBD2 went unverified against the DNA. TRBV21-1 is termed a pseudogene. This CDR3 is built from 14 residues. CDR3 loop: CASKVGSPGGSQYF. In DNA, the CDR3 is TGTGCCAGCAAGGTTGGCAGCCCTGGGGGGTCCCAGTACTTC.

The rearrangement joins TRBV6-1 to TRBJ2-3; 7 nucleotides line up with TRBD2. V was clipped by 3 bases and J by 2 bases; unmatched bases: 17. This CDR3 spans 19 amino acids. Germline assignment: CDR1 MNHNS and CDR2 SASEGT. The CDR3 DNA follows: TGTGCCAGCAGTGAGAGCCACTTAAATAGCGGGCCCCTCACAGATACGCAGTATTTT. It encodes CASSESHLNSGPLTDTQYF.

This chain connects TRBV28 to TRBJ1-1, with D maybe TRBD1 (6 bases). The CDR3 contains 14 residues. Trimming took 5 bases from V and 6 from J, leaving 16 bases between them. In germline, CDR1 is MDHEN, CDR2 SYDVKM. The CDR3 coding sequence is TGTGCCAGCAGTCACAGGGAATATATCGCTGAAGCTTTCTTT. It encodes CASSHREYIAEAFF.

The chain employs TRBV30 and TRBJ1-3; D is possibly TRBD1 (5 bases). The CDR3 is 14 amino acids. From germline, CDR1 is GTSNPN and CDR2 SVGIG (reference sequence). Deletions cut 1 base from V and 2 bases from J, with 9 bases between. The CDR3 is CAWSGGVPGNTIYF. Written as DNA, the CDR3 is TGTGCCTGGAGTGGAGGGGTCCCTGGAAACACCATATATTTT.

This clone was seen just once. The chain employs TRBV7-2 and TRBJ2-1; 7 bases map to TRBD2. After removal of 5 bases from V and 7 bases from J, the junction contained 11 bases not matched to a gene. The germline V gene has CDR1 SGHTA and CDR2 FQGNSA. The CDR3 is made up of 15 amino acids. In nucleotides, the CDR3 is TGTGCCAGCAGCCGATGGGAGGGCCAGAATAATGAGCAGTTCTTC. Translated: CASSRWEGQNNEQFF.

The chain is built from TRBV7-9 and TRBJ2-1; D is ambiguous. The CDR3 is 12 amino acids. The ends were cut back, 5 bases at V and 3 bases at J, with 5 bases in the middle. Germline V gene sequence: CDR1 SEHNR, CDR2 FQNEAQ (reference sequence). The CDR3 DNA reads as TGTGCCAGCAGCACAATCTACAATGAGCAGTTCTTC. It codes for CASSTIYNEQFF.

The gene calls are TRBV20-1 and TRBJ2-1; a possible D gene is TRBD2 (5 bases). The germline CDR1 and CDR2 sequences are DFQATT and SNEGSKA (reference sequence). V lost 3 bases to trimming and J lost 8 bases, with 8 bases between them. The CDR3 is 11 residues long. CDR3 in DNA: TGCAGTGCTAGGAGGGTCTATGAGCAGTTCTTC. Amino acids: CSARRVYEQFF.

This chain links TRBV7-9 with TRBJ1-1; a possible D gene is TRBD1 (6 bases). CDR1 and CDR2 from the germline V gene are SEHNR and FQNEAQ (reference sequence). The CDR3 consists of 14 residues. V was cut by 3 bases and J by 4 bases, with 12 bases left in between. This CDR3 is CASSFLQGSTEAFF. As DNA, the CDR3 is TGTGCCAGCAGCTTTCTCCAGGGGTCCACTGAAGCTTTCTTT. The whole variable domain, remainder taken from reference TRBV7-9 and TRBJ1-1, is DTGVSQNPRHKITKRGQNVTFRCDPISEHNRLYWYRQTLGQGPEFLTYFQNEAQLEKSRLLSDRFSAERPKGSFSTLEIQRTEQGDSAMYLCASSFLQGSTEAFFGQGTRLTVV.

In this sample, this clone turned up a few times. DNA of the CDR3: TGTGCCAGCAGTCTGGGGGCTAGCGGGGTCACAGATACGCAGTATTTT. Translated, it gives CASSLGASGVTDTQYF. The chain joins TRBV5-6 to TRBJ2-3; 9 nucleotides line up with TRBD2. The CDR3 loop spans 16 amino acids. CDR1 is SGHDT and CDR2 is YYEEEE in the germline V gene. The V segment lost 5 bases and the J segment 2 bases; nucleotides outside the gene matches: 9.

This chain uses TRBV28 with TRBJ1-1; TRBD1 matches 7 bases. CDR1 is MDHEN, CDR2 SYDVKM, per germline. Losses at the gene ends were 3 bases for V and 8 bases for J; bases not matched to a gene: 12. The CDR3 covers 15 residues. The CDR3, as DNA: TGTGCCAGCAGTTTCTTACAGGGGAGTAGGGCAGAAGCTTTCTTT. This sequence encodes CASSFLQGSRAEAFF. Complete variable domain (other parts from reference TRBV28 and TRBJ1-1): DVKVTQSSRYLVKRTGEKVFLECVQDMDHENMFWYRQDPGLGLRLIYFSYDVKMKEKGDIPEGYSVSREKKERFSLILESASTNQTSMYLCASSFLQGSRAEAFFGQGTRLTVV.

The chain recombines TRBV2 with TRBJ2-2; TRBD1 matches 7 bases. CDR1 and CDR2 (germline): SNHLY, FYNNEI. The CDR3 is made up of 14 amino acids. The V and J ends lost 6 bases and 3 bases, in that order; junction bases with no gene match: 4. DNA of the CDR3: TGTGCCAGCAGAAAGGGGGCGGACACCGGGGAGCTGTTTTTT. The encoded protein is CASRKGADTGELFF.

V is TRBV27 and J is TRBJ1-6, with 10 bases lining up with TRBD1. Trimming at V came to 4 bases and at J to 10 bases, leaving 10 bases not matched to a gene. The germline CDR1 and CDR2 sequences are MNHEY and SMNVEV (reference sequence). The CDR3 spans 16 residues. The CDR3: CASSSSGQGIGSPLHF. CDR3 nucleotides: TGTGCCAGCAGTTCATCGGGACAGGGGATAGGATCACCCCTCCACTTT.

The chain carries TRBV6-6 and TRBJ1-5, with a possible D match to TRBD1 (6 bases). CDR1 MNHNY and CDR2 SVGAGI come from the germline V gene (reference sequence). The CDR3 is 15 amino acids. V lost 7 bases to trimming and J lost 4 bases, with 17 bases between them. CDR3 bases: TGTGCCAGCACCTTTGGGGGGCGCGTTAATCAGCCCCAGCATTTT. Translating it yields CASTFGGRVNQPQHF.

This clone has a single count. The rearrangement uses TRBV6-1 and TRBJ1-1, with D tentatively TRBD1 (6 bases). Germline-derived CDR1 and CDR2 are MNHNS and SASEGT. The V and J ends lost 9 bases and 6 bases respectively, with 11 bases between them. There are 11 residues in the CDR3. CDR3 in amino acids: CASSGAAEAFF. DNA of the CDR3: TGTGCCAGTTCGGGGGCCGCTGAAGCTTTCTTT.

The chain employs TRBV7-2 and TRBJ2-3; no definite D call. V lost 1 base to trimming and J lost 2 bases, with 19 bases between them. The length of the CDR3 is 18 residues. CDR1 and CDR2 (germline): SGHTA, FQGNSA. CDR3 bases: TGTGCCAGCAGCTTAGGAGTAGGTTGGCGTGCTCTCACAGATACGCAGTATTTT. Protein: CASSLGVGWRALTDTQYF.

The chain is built from TRBV5-4 and TRBJ1-2; no firm D call. V was cut by 0 bases and J by 8 bases, with 8 bases left in between. The CDR3 is 12 amino acids. Germline V lookup: CDR1 SGHNT, CDR2 YYREEE (reference sequence). In nucleotides, the CDR3 is TGTGCCAGCAGCTTGGAAGTGGGGGGCTACACCTTC. This gives the protein CASSLEVGGYTF.